The present entry profiles one T cell receptor (beta chain) with its context. Which antigen it targets is not known. No base quality values were provided; no much bigger clone lies one nucleotide off. Systemically healthy Caucasian individuals from Russia, 35 to 50 in total and aged about 6 to 95 years, were included as donors. Roughly 10 milliliters of peripheral blood were collected from each donor into EDTA-treated Vacutainer tubes. PBMCs were isolated by Ficoll-Paque density-gradient centrifugation, with at least 6 million obtained per sample. Trizol reagent was used to extract total RNA from PBMCs, with at least 5 micrograms per sample. Naive CD45RAhigh/CD27high T cell percentages were measured by flow cytometry on a PBMC aliquot from every donor. This specimen comes from a study of blood T cells in healthy people across ages (dated by TCRdb to the mid-2010s). For the study in its entirety: In model experiments, template switching captured roughly one uniquely barcoded TCR beta cDNA molecule for every two T cells. Donors of different ages were randomly distributed across sequencing lanes to avoid experimental bias. For two donors (one aged 18 to 30 and one aged 80 or older), the study analyzed two additional independent replicas of 1 million unique cDNA reads from the same blood draw. The donors were divided into four age groups: young (average approximately 17 years), middle-aged (about 41), aged (about 60) and long-lived (more than 75). Age-related changes in TCR beta repertoire diversity were measured in the study by deep sequencing normalized with unique cDNA molecular identifiers. General study outcomes and caveats: The percentage of naive T cells measured by flow cytometry correlated strongly with observed TCR beta diversity. Estimates of total diversity based on one million sequenced T cells were considered lower bounds and underestimates. Because profiling used bulk unsorted PBMCs, naive and antigen-experienced compartments could not be compared conclusively. As age increased, observed TCR beta diversity per million T cells dropped in a roughly linear way, and a significant reduction was already evident by age about 36. Because donor CMV infection status was unknown, age-related changes in expanded clonotypes were potentially confounded. Compared with the aged group, the long-lived group had more naive CD4+ T cells, fewer expanded clones and increased TCR diversity, suggesting age selection.

Receptors were amplified or captured by 5' RACE. Data came from an Illumina HiSeq 2500. A second PCR of about 6 to 12 cycles was run with a J-beta primer mix and a sample-barcoded 5' primer. Each TCR beta cDNA molecule received a unique molecular identifier from a template-switch 5' adaptor carrying 12 random nucleotides. Each sample yielded at least 3 million CDR3-containing paired-end reads. First-strand cDNA was synthesized from all RNA with the Mint cDNA synthesis kit, primed by a TRBC-specific oligonucleotide. All cDNA was treated with uracil-DNA glycosylase and then went through a first 18-cycle PCR with the universal primers M1SS and BC2_uni_R. As for how the authors treated the data: For normalization, 1 million high-quality reads were randomly selected from each sample, with every read carrying a distinct molecular identifier. Reads with shared molecular identifiers were discarded instead of being binned into consensus sequences. MiTCR, set to a Q25 quality threshold and the strictest error-elimination algorithm, was used for CDR3 identification, clonotype clustering and error correction. A nonparametric unseen species model with Euler transformation was used to estimate lower-bound total TCR beta diversity. TCRdb reran the public reads through fastp at Q25 and MiXCR, keeping productive beta chains. A single entry per CDR3 protein holds the most common genes and DNA from its merged rows. These V and J calls originate from TCRdb's pipeline instead of the authors' own analysis. This sample comprises more than 800,000 distinct CDR3 sequences, more than 35% of them detected only once. The ten largest clonotypes hold over 15% of the sample.

The CDR3, cysteine through phenylalanine, is 14 amino acids long. Just the 42-base CDR3 DNA is kept, in frame starting at base 1. For CDR1 and CDR2, the germline V gene lists MGHRA and YSYEKL. V is pruned by 4 bases and J by 6 bases, leaving 6 bases of the junction without a gene match. Sequencing was done on a sample of blood. The V and J segments used are TRBV4-1 and TRBJ1-1; a stretch of 9 junction bases matches TRBD1. The receptor comes from a woman in her sixties in good health. CDR3 sequence: CASSRGQGMAEAFF. In nucleotides, the sequence is TGCGCCAGCAGCCGCGGACAGGGGATGGCTGAAGCTTTCTTT.